One sample yielded the 10 T cell receptor beta chains listed below, sequenced in a study of cytomegalovirus exposure and HLA in healthy donors. The PCR ran on 60 Vbeta and 13 Jbeta primers. The repertoire was sequenced with immunoSEQ multiplex PCR; TCRdb's copy has only in-frame clones and lacks some. The profile shows some 150,000 clones, roughly 82% of them singletons. The sequencing sample was made of PBMCs. These receptors came from a man aged 45-65 years in good health and CMV-seropositive.

The rearrangement joins TRBV7-2 to TRBJ2-1; tentative D call: TRBD2 (5 bases). Per germline, CDR1 SGHTA and CDR2 FQGNSA. The CDR3 is 12 residues long. V dropped 1 base and J dropped 8 bases, with 6 bases sitting between them. CDR3 amino acids: CASSLGGHEQFF. CDR3 DNA sequence: TGTGCCAGCAGCTTAGGAGGGCATGAGCAGTTCTTC. Together with reference TRBV7-2 and TRBJ2-1, the CDR3 gives the full variable domain: GAGVSQSPSNKVTEKGKDVELRCDPISGHTALYWYRQSLGQGLEFLIYFQGNSAPDKSGLPSDRFSAERTGGSVSTLTIQRTQQEDSAVYLCASSLGGHEQFFGPGTRLTVL.

Turning to this clone: The same CDR3 arises from other DNA sequences in this sample as well. This chain links TRBV6-5 with TRBJ2-1; no clear D. The CDR3 sequence is 11 residues long. Per the germline V gene, CDR1 is MNHEY and CDR2 is SVGAGI. The V and J ends lost 6 bases and 6 bases respectively, with 6 bases between them. The DNA for the CDR3 is TGTGCCAGCAGCTACCTCAATGAGCAGTTCTTC. Translated, it gives CASSYLNEQFF.

The chain couples TRBV28 to TRBJ2-7; TRBD2 is a possible D gene (6 bases). Germline V gene sequence: CDR1 MDHEN, CDR2 SYDVKM. This CDR3 region has 14 residues. Trimming pared 5 bases from V and 2 bases from J, leaving 13 bases between. CDR3 region: CASSPGSVPYEQYF. In DNA, the CDR3 is TGTGCCAGCAGTCCCGGGAGTGTTCCCTACGAGCAGTACTTC.

The chain links TRBV28 to TRBJ1-2, with D perhaps matching TRBD1 (5 bases). The germline gives CDR1 MDHEN, CDR2 SYDVKM. This CDR3 contains 12 residues. V was trimmed by 6 bases and J by 4 bases, leaving 9 bases between them. Here the CDR3 reads CASSPGGYGYTF. CDR3 DNA: TGTGCCAGCAGCCCCGGGGGCTATGGCTACACCTTC.

The gene calls are TRBV7-8 and TRBJ2-7; D unresolved. CDR3 length equals 13 residues. Germline CDR1 and CDR2: SGHVS and FQNEAQ. Trimming took off 6 bases at V and 1 base at J, with 10 bases between the two ends. The CDR3 sequence: CASREDTSYEQYF. The CDR3 region has the DNA TGTGCCAGCAGGGAAGACACGTCCTACGAGCAGTACTTC. Full variable domain (missing parts from reference TRBV7-8 and TRBJ2-7): GAGVSQSPRYKVAKRGQDVALRCDPISGHVSLFWYQQALGQGPEFLTYFQNEAQLDKSGLPSDRFFAERPEGSVSTLKIQRTQQEDSAVYLCASREDTSYEQYFGPGTRLTVT.

The chain joins TRBV6-5 to TRBJ1-2, with D perhaps matching TRBD1 (5 bases). V was pared by 8 bases and J by 7 bases, with 17 bases between. The CDR3 totals 13 residues. Germline CDR1 and CDR2: MNHEY and SVGAGI. The CDR3 DNA sequence: TGTGCCAGCTGTCCGTGGAACAGGTTTGGCTACACCTTC. It is translated as CASCPWNRFGYTF.

This chain links TRBV7-2 with TRBJ1-1; TRBD1 matches at 10 bases. The germline V gene has CDR1 SGHTA and CDR2 FQGNSA. V lost 10 bases, J lost 4 bases, and 12 bases stayed unmatched. This CDR3 spans 15 amino acids. CDR3 nucleotide sequence: TGTGCCACAAAAAGACAGGGGGCGACGGGCACTGAAGCTTTCTTT. It codes for CATKRQGATGTEAFF.

This clone was detected only once. This CDR3 is also generated by other DNA sequences in the sample. The chain joins TRBV6-6 to TRBJ2-1; the match to TRBD1 covers 11 bases. Germline CDR1 and CDR2: MNHNY and SVGAGI (reference sequence). The V gene end was trimmed by 0 bases and the J gene end by 7 bases; junction bases not matched to a gene: 5. This CDR3 region has 16 residues. In DNA, the CDR3 is TGTGCCAGCAGTTACTCGGGGGGACAGGGGGGAAATGAGCAGTTCTTC. This gives the protein CASSYSGGQGGNEQFF.

This clone was counted once. Because the CDR3 is missing its conserved closing phenylalanine or tryptophan, this is likely a read error. The V call is TRBV2, the J call TRBJ2-6; no firm D call. The V and J ends lost 1 base and 2 bases respectively, with 9 bases between them. The CDR3 covers 16 residues. Germline CDR1 and CDR2: SNHLY and FYNNEI. CDR3 nucleotides: TGTGCCAGCAGTGAAGGACTTAAGGCTGGGGCCAACGTCCTGACTTTA. It is translated as CASSEGLKAGANVLTL.

The CDR3 nucleotides read TGTGCCAGCAGCGGACAGGGAGGGAACGAGCAGTACTTC. The encoded protein is CASSGQGGNEQYF. This chain links TRBV2 with TRBJ2-7; D perhaps matches TRBD1 (8 bases). The CDR3 has 13 residues. With 6 bases removed from V and 5 bases from J, the gap between germline ends came to 14 bases. Germline V gene lookup returns CDR1 SNHLY and CDR2 FYNNEI.